These 26 T cell receptor beta chains were all obtained from the same sample, sequenced in a study of cytomegalovirus exposure and HLA in healthy donors. The PCR contained 60 Vbeta and 13 Jbeta primers. Sequencing was performed with immunoSEQ multiplex PCR; in TCRdb, only in-frame clones are kept and a portion is missing. The table has about 200,000 clones, approximately 86% seen once. The sample consisted of PBMCs. Receptors originate from a woman in her 30s in good health and CMV-seronegative.

The V call is TRBV6-5, the J call TRBJ2-6; possible D gene TRBD1, 5 bases. The CDR3 extends over 15 amino acids. The germline V and J ends were trimmed by 2 bases and 4 bases, with 9 bases remaining between them. The germline gives CDR1 MNHEY, CDR2 SVGAGI. Here the CDR3 DNA reads TGTGCCAGCAGTTACGGGCCAGGGGGGGCCAACGTCCTGACTTTC. This encodes CASSYGPGGANVLTF.

The V gene is TRBV5-1, the J gene TRBJ2-1; D might be TRBD2 (5 bases). V gave up 4 bases and J gave up 7 bases, with 12 bases separating them. The CDR3 runs 13 residues. CDR1 and CDR2 from the germline V gene are SGHRS and YFSETQ. The CDR3, as DNA: TGCGCCAGCAGCCCCGGAGGATATAATGAGCAGTTCTTC. This codes for CASSPGGYNEQFF.

This clone was found once. The chain combines TRBV9 with TRBJ2-3; TRBD1 agrees at 7 bases. Trimming cost V 0 bases and J 0 bases; bases outside gene matches: 1. CDR1 and CDR2 (germline): SGDLS, YYNGEE. The CDR3 runs to 15 residues. The CDR3 DNA follows: TGTGCCAGCAGCGTAGGACAGGGTAGCACAGATACGCAGTATTTT. This translates into CASSVGQGSTDTQYF.

The V gene is TRBV2, the J gene TRBJ2-3; perhaps TRBD1 as D (8 bases). Germline V gene sequence: CDR1 SNHLY, CDR2 FYNNEI. The CDR3 runs 14 residues. The ends were cut back, 5 bases at V and 1 base at J, with 10 bases in the middle. The CDR3 nucleotides are TGTGCCAGCAGTACAGGGGGGGGCACAGATACGCAGTATTTT. It encodes CASSTGGGTDTQYF.

The table lists this clone with a few counts. The rearrangement joins TRBV19 to TRBJ2-1, with a tentative D call TRBD2 (5 bases). The V gene's germline CDR1 is LNHDA and CDR2 SQIVND (reference sequence). The V end lost 10 bases, the J end lost 8 bases, and 18 bases lay between the germline ends. There are 13 residues in the CDR3. CDR3: CATSPASWDEQFF. CDR3 nucleotide sequence: TGTGCCACCTCCCCGGCTAGCTGGGATGAGCAGTTCTTC.

V is TRBV7-3 and J is TRBJ2-2; D perhaps matches TRBD2 (5 bases). CDR1 and CDR2 from the germline V gene are SGHTA and FQGTGA. The CDR3 runs to 14 residues. The germline V and J ends were trimmed by 4 bases and 5 bases, with 11 bases remaining between them. Written as DNA, the CDR3 is TGTGCCAGCAGCTCAGGACTTATAACCGGGGAGCTGTTTTTT. Its translation: CASSSGLITGELFF. Looking up the rest from reference TRBV7-3 and TRBJ2-2 gives the full variable domain: GAGVSQTPSNKVTEKGKYVELRCDPISGHTALYWYRQSLGQGPEFLIYFQGTGAADDSGLPNDRFFAVRPEGSVSTLKIQRTERGDSAVYLCASSSGLITGELFFGEGSRLTVL.

The gene calls are TRBV28 and TRBJ2-5, with TRBD2 identical over 9 bases. Per the germline V gene, CDR1 is MDHEN and CDR2 is SYDVKM. The junction had 20 bases not matched to a gene; V was cut back by 5 bases and J by 10 bases. This CDR3 comprises 17 residues. The CDR3 sequence is CASSPGLATWRVNLQYF. DNA for the CDR3: TGTGCCAGCAGTCCGGGACTAGCCACATGGAGGGTCAACCTCCAGTACTTC.

The chain is built from TRBV29-1 and TRBJ2-7; 8 bases align to TRBD1. This CDR3 comprises 14 residues. The V segment lost 6 bases and the J segment 0 bases; nucleotides outside the gene matches: 7. CDR1 is SQVTM, CDR2 ANQGSEA, per germline. The CDR3 nucleotides read TGCAGCGTGGCAGGGGGCTGGAGCTCCTACGAGCAGTACTTC. It translates to CSVAGGWSSYEQYF.

The chain employs TRBV27 and TRBJ2-7, with a possible D match to TRBD2 (7 bases). The CDR3 spans 14 residues. Trimming cost V 2 bases and J 3 bases, with 11 bases left between them. In germline, CDR1 is MNHEY, CDR2 SMNVEV (reference sequence). CDR3 in amino acids: CASSLGGAYYEQYF. The CDR3 nucleotides read TGTGCCAGCAGTTTAGGGGGGGCCTACTACGAGCAGTACTTC.

V and J are TRBV7-9 and TRBJ1-1, with a tentative D call TRBD1 (6 bases). Trimming took 8 bases from V and 12 from J, leaving 19 bases between them. The CDR3 is 12 amino acids. CDR1 and CDR2 from the germline V gene are SEHNR and FQNEAQ (reference sequence). CDR3: CASAGTPREPFF. As DNA, the CDR3 is TGTGCCAGCGCTGGGACACCCAGGGAACCTTTCTTT.

V gene TRBV5-4 combines with J gene TRBJ2-2; no reliable D call. In germline, CDR1 is SGHNT, CDR2 YYREEE (reference sequence). V gave up 4 bases and J gave up 6 bases, with 19 bases separating them. The CDR3 loop spans 16 amino acids. This CDR3 is CASSPSGHLCAGELFF. The CDR3 bases are TGTGCCAGCAGCCCATCTGGCCACCTTTGTGCCGGGGAGCTGTTTTTT. Together with reference TRBV5-4 and TRBJ2-2, the CDR3 gives the full variable domain: ETGVTQSPTHLIKTRGQQVTLRCSSQSGHNTVSWYQQALGQGPQFIFQYYREEENGRGNFPPRFSGLQFPNYSSELNVNALELDDSALYLCASSPSGHLCAGELFFGEGSRLTVL.

This chain joins TRBV5-1 and TRBJ2-1; 10 bases map to TRBD2. Germline assignment: CDR1 SGHRS and CDR2 YFSETQ. V trimming: 3 bases; J trimming: 5 bases; junction bases outside the gene matches: 11. The CDR3 totals 17 residues. CDR3 in amino acids: CASSYMTSGFINNEQFF. The DNA of the CDR3 is TGCGCCAGCAGCTACATGACTAGCGGGTTTATCAACAATGAGCAGTTCTTC.

The chain has TRBV7-9 and TRBJ2-7, with 10 bases fitting TRBD1. Looked up from germline, CDR1 is SEHNR and CDR2 is FQNEAQ (reference sequence). V was pared by 7 bases and J by 5 bases, with 11 bases of the junction left unmatched. This CDR3 contains 15 residues. CDR3: CASTSRDRGIHEQYF. CDR3 coding DNA: TGTGCCAGCACCTCCCGGGACAGGGGAATCCACGAGCAGTACTTC.

V usage is TRBV7-6 and J usage is TRBJ2-2; 9 positions match TRBD2. V was clipped by 0 bases and J by 6 bases; unmatched bases: 17. The germline gives CDR1 SGHVS, CDR2 FNYEAQ. The CDR3 is 20 amino acids. This chain's CDR3 is CASSLARSRVAGAVSGELFF. CDR3 bases: TGTGCCAGCAGCTTAGCTCGGTCGAGGGTAGCGGGAGCAGTCTCCGGGGAGCTGTTTTTT.

This chain links TRBV28 with TRBJ2-3; D gene ambiguous. V was pared by 10 bases and J by 1 base, with 12 bases between. The CDR3 is 13 residues long. CDR1 is MDHEN, CDR2 SYDVKM, per germline. CDR3 region: CATSLAGTDTQYF. The CDR3 DNA follows: TGTGCCACCTCTCTCGCGGGCACAGATACGCAGTATTTT.

The sample holds a few counts of this clone. J is TRBJ2-3 and V is TRBV2, with 12 nucleotides matching TRBD1. This CDR3 is 14 amino acids long. Germline lookup yields CDR1 SNHLY and CDR2 FYNNEI. Trimming removed 8 bases from V and 7 bases from J; junction bases left unmatched: 7. This CDR3 reads CASGPGTGGHTQYF. CDR3 nucleotides: TGTGCCAGCGGCCCCGGGACAGGGGGCCATACGCAGTATTTT.

The chain combines TRBV5-1 with TRBJ2-1, with 8 bases that match TRBD1. V was pared by 2 bases and J by 7 bases, with 8 bases of the junction left unmatched. Germline CDR1 SGHRS, CDR2 YFSETQ. This CDR3 is 15 amino acids long. CDR3 bases: TGCGCCAGCAGCTTCACGACAGGGGTAGGGAATGAGCAGTTCTTC. Its protein is CASSFTTGVGNEQFF.

The CDR3 is CASSAQGQETQYF. The CDR3 nucleotides are TGTGCCAGCAGTGCACAGGGGCAAGAGACCCAGTACTTC. The chain carries TRBV2 and TRBJ2-5; 7 nucleotides agree with TRBD1. V shed 4 bases and J 2 bases; nucleotides not matched to a gene: 1. Germline lookup yields CDR1 SNHLY and CDR2 FYNNEI. This CDR3 has 13 residues.

This sequence joins TRBV28 and TRBJ2-7; 13 bases map to TRBD2. The junction had 11 bases not matched to a gene; V was cut back by 5 bases and J by 13 bases. The CDR3 sequence is 14 residues long. Per germline, CDR1 MDHEN and CDR2 SYDVKM. The CDR3 DNA sequence: TGTGCCAGCAGTCCGGGACTAGCGGGAAAGGGGTTTTACTTC. This sequence encodes CASSPGLAGKGFYF.

The chain links TRBV13 to TRBJ2-3; maybe TRBD2 (5 bases). The ends were cut back, 5 bases at V and 5 bases at J, with 14 bases in the middle. Per germline, CDR1 PRHDT and CDR2 FYEKMQ (reference sequence). This CDR3 region has 14 residues. The CDR3 DNA is TGTGCCAGCAGCACGGGGTTAGATGTAGATACGCAGTATTTT. Protein product: CASSTGLDVDTQYF. The variable domain in full, with the rest retrieved from reference TRBV13 and TRBJ2-3, is AAGVIQSPRHLIKEKRETATLKCYPIPRHDTVYWYQQGPGQDPQFLISFYEKMQSDKGSIPDRFSAQQFSDYHSELNMSSLELGDSALYFCASSTGLDVDTQYFGPGTRLTVL.

This chain links TRBV20-1 with TRBJ2-7; TRBD1 is a possible D gene (7 bases). CDR3 length: 11 residues. The germline V and J ends were trimmed by 5 bases and 9 bases, with 14 bases remaining between them. Germline V gene data show CDR1 as DFQATT and CDR2 as SNEGSKA (reference sequence). This CDR3 reads CSAPRGDRQYF. CDR3 bases: TGCAGTGCTCCCAGGGGGGACCGGCAGTACTTC.

The chain has TRBV2 and TRBJ2-1, with 9 bases that match TRBD1. V gave up 6 bases and J gave up 9 bases; unmatched junction bases: 12. Germline CDR1 reads SNHLY; CDR2 reads FYNNEI. This CDR3 is 15 amino acids long. The DNA of the CDR3 is TGTGCCAGCAGGGGTCCGGGGACAGGGTGGGGTGAGCAGTTCTTC. Translating gives CASRGPGTGWGEQFF. The full variable domain, rest sourced from reference TRBV2 and TRBJ2-1, is EPEVTQTPSHQVTQMGQEVILRCVPISNHLYFYWYRQILGQKVEFLVSFYNNEISEKSEIFDDQFSVERPDGSNFTLKIRSTKLEDSAMYFCASRGPGTGWGEQFFGPGTRLTVL.

The rearrangement joins TRBV11-2 to TRBJ2-2, with D possibly being TRBD2 (5 bases). The CDR3 is made up of 15 amino acids. CDR1 SGHAT and CDR2 FQNNGV come from the germline V gene. Trimming cost V 5 bases and J 7 bases, with 17 bases left between them. As DNA, the CDR3 is TGTGCCAGCAGCCCGGATGGACTTTCCCTCGGGGAGCTGTTTTTT. It is translated as CASSPDGLSLGELFF.

V gene TRBV5-1 combines with J gene TRBJ2-7, with 7 bases lining up with TRBD1. Germline V gene sequence: CDR1 SGHRS, CDR2 YFSETQ. The CDR3 consists of 15 residues. J was trimmed by 4 bases and V by 2 bases; bases with no gene match: 9. CDR3 sequence: CASSLGHRDSYEQYF. The CDR3, as DNA: TGCGCCAGCAGCTTAGGCCATCGGGACAGTTACGAGCAGTACTTC. Filled out from reference TRBV5-1 and TRBJ2-7, the complete variable domain reads KAGVTQTPRYLIKTRGQQVTLSCSPISGHRSVSWYQQTPGQGLQFLFEYFSETQRNKGNFPGRFSGRQFSNSRSEMNVSTLELGDSALYLCASSLGHRDSYEQYFGPGTRLTVT.

The chain links TRBV7-3 to TRBJ2-1; 15 nucleotides match TRBD2. V was pared by 1 base and J by 4 bases, with 11 bases of the junction left unmatched. There are 20 residues in the CDR3. Germline-derived CDR1 and CDR2 are SGHTA and FQGTGA. CDR3 sequence reads: CASSLRRGLAGGKIYNEQFF. DNA for the CDR3: TGTGCCAGCAGCTTAAGGAGGGGACTAGCGGGGGGAAAGATTTACAATGAGCAGTTCTTC.

Points on this clone: Distinct nucleotide sequences in the sample also encode this CDR3. This sequence joins TRBV19 and TRBJ2-7, with 12 bases that match TRBD2. Germline V gene data show CDR1 as LNHDA and CDR2 as SQIVND (reference sequence). There are 14 residues in the CDR3. The junction had 2 bases not matched to a gene; V was cut back by 6 bases and J by 2 bases. The CDR3 coding sequence is TGTGCCAGTAGGACTAGCGGGAGTACCTACGAGCAGTACTTC. Translated, it gives CASRTSGSTYEQYF. The variable domain in full, with the rest retrieved from reference TRBV19 and TRBJ2-7, is DGGITQSPKYLFRKEGQNVTLSCEQNLNHDAMYWYRQDPGQGLRLIYYSQIVNDFQKGDIAEGYSVSREKKESFPLTVTSAQKNPTAFYLCASRTSGSTYEQYFGPGTRLTVT.